These 20 T cell receptor beta chains were sequenced from one sample in a study of cytomegalovirus exposure and HLA in healthy donors. The PCR had 60 Vbeta and 13 Jbeta primers. This table comes from immunoSEQ multiplex PCR, and its TCRdb copy is limited to in-frame clones, with some not included. This table has about 150,000 clones, roughly four fifths appearing once. The sequenced sample consisted of PBMCs. Receptors originate from a woman between 50 and 59 years old in good health and CMV-seropositive.

The rearrangement joins TRBV28 to TRBJ2-2; weak D call: TRBD2 (6 bases). The V end was cut by 5 bases, the J end by 1 base, with 17 bases between. The CDR3 is 17 residues long. Germline CDR1 is MDHEN and CDR2 is SYDVKM. The CDR3 sequence is CASSPGLFHRNTGELFF. The CDR3 DNA is TGTGCCAGCAGTCCGGGACTTTTTCACCGGAACACCGGGGAGCTGTTTTTT.

V and J are TRBV2 and TRBJ1-6; possible D gene TRBD1, 5 bases. CDR3 size: 14 residues. Per germline, CDR1 SNHLY and CDR2 FYNNEI. The V gene lost 4 bases and the J gene lost 8 bases, with 12 bases spanning the gap. The DNA for the CDR3 is TGTGCCAGCAGTGGACAGATTCTTTATTCACCCCTCCACTTT. Amino acids: CASSGQILYSPLHF. The whole variable domain, remainder taken from reference TRBV2 and TRBJ1-6, is EPEVTQTPSHQVTQMGQEVILRCVPISNHLYFYWYRQILGQKVEFLVSFYNNEISEKSEIFDDQFSVERPDGSNFTLKIRSTKLEDSAMYFCASSGQILYSPLHFGNGTRLTVT.

The gene calls are TRBV19 and TRBJ1-5; no clear D gene. Trimming took off 6 bases at V and 0 bases at J, with 12 bases between the two ends. Germline values: CDR1 LNHDA, CDR2 SQIVND (reference sequence). The CDR3 is 15 residues long. The CDR3 DNA reads as TGTGCCAGTAGCCGGCCGGGTGATAGCAATCAGCCCCAGCATTTT. It translates to CASSRPGDSNQPQHF.

The chain has TRBV30 and TRBJ1-4; 7 positions agree with TRBD1. The CDR3 covers 15 residues. Germline V CDR1 and CDR2: GTSNPN, SVGIG (reference sequence). The junction had 9 bases not matched to a gene; V was cut back by 0 bases and J by 8 bases. CDR3 residues: CAWSVPRDSNEKLFF. The CDR3, as DNA: TGTGCCTGGAGTGTACCCCGGGACAGCAACGAAAAACTGTTTTTT.

The CDR3 loop is CASSLAGTSSYEQYF. CDR3 in DNA: TGCGCCAGCAGCTTGGCAGGGACTTCATCCTACGAGCAGTACTTC. The chain employs TRBV5-1 and TRBJ2-7; D possibly corresponds to TRBD2 (6 bases). The germline V gene encodes CDR1 SGHRS and CDR2 YFSETQ. Trimming left V 0 bases short and J 1 base short, with 11 bases between. This CDR3 is built from 15 residues.

The chain is built from TRBV30 and TRBJ2-3; tentatively, D is TRBD1 (6 bases). Trimming took off 1 base at V and 4 bases at J, with 15 bases between the two ends. The V gene's germline CDR1 is GTSNPN and CDR2 SVGIG (reference sequence). CDR3 length equals 15 residues. CDR3 loop: CAWSGKGEGADTQYF. DNA for the CDR3: TGTGCCTGGAGTGGAAAGGGGGAAGGGGCAGATACGCAGTATTTT.

The chain uses TRBV2 and TRBJ2-3; 7 bases are a match to TRBD1. CDR1 and CDR2 from the germline V gene are SNHLY and FYNNEI. CDR3 size: 17 residues. The ends lost 5 bases at V and 0 bases at J; junction bases unmatched: 11. The DNA of the CDR3 is TGTGCCAGCAGTCCTCGAAGGACAGGCCCTAGCACAGATACGCAGTATTTT. Translated, it gives CASSPRRTGPSTDTQYF.

The V and J genes are TRBV19 and TRBJ1-1; 9 nucleotides match TRBD1. In germline, CDR1 is LNHDA, CDR2 SQIVND (reference sequence). The CDR3 is made up of 16 amino acids. Germline trimming cut 5 bases from V and 0 bases from J; bases unmatched to any gene: 7. The CDR3 coding sequence is TGTGCCAGTAGTGCAAGGGACAGGGCTTTGAACACTGAAGCTTTCTTT. Translating gives CASSARDRALNTEAFF. The full variable domain, completed using reference TRBV19 and TRBJ1-1, is DGGITQSPKYLFRKEGQNVTLSCEQNLNHDAMYWYRQDPGQGLRLIYYSQIVNDFQKGDIAEGYSVSREKKESFPLTVTSAQKNPTAFYLCASSARDRALNTEAFFGQGTRLTVV.

The chain employs TRBV18 and TRBJ2-3; 8 bases agree with TRBD2. V was clipped by 3 bases and J by 7 bases; unmatched bases: 12. Looked up from germline, CDR1 is KGHSH and CDR2 is LQKENI. The CDR3 runs to 16 residues. The CDR3 nucleotides read TGTGCCAGCTCACCTCCCGGGAGGGGGGACGGACATACGCAGTATTTT. Amino acid sequence: CASSPPGRGDGHTQYF.

This clone was counted a single time. This sequence joins TRBV5-1 and TRBJ2-1, with 7 bases that match TRBD2. After removal of 0 bases from V and 9 bases from J, the junction contained 0 bases not matched to a gene. In germline, CDR1 is SGHRS, CDR2 YFSETQ. The CDR3 sequence is 12 residues long. The CDR3 spells CASSLAGGEQFF. In DNA form, the CDR3 reads TGCGCCAGCAGCTTGGCGGGGGGTGAGCAGTTCTTC.

This clone appeared a single time. This CDR3 is CASSLRSARMNTEAFF. Written as DNA, the CDR3 is TGTGCCAGCAGCTTAAGGTCAGCGCGCATGAACACTGAAGCTTTCTTT. This chain connects TRBV11-2 to TRBJ1-1, with D hard to call. V dropped 2 bases and J dropped 0 bases, with 13 bases sitting between them. Germline V gene data show CDR1 as SGHAT and CDR2 as FQNNGV. CDR3 size: 16 residues.

The genes are TRBV6-1 and TRBJ2-7; TRBD1 aligns across 8 bases. From germline, CDR1 is MNHNS and CDR2 SASEGT. V was pared by 6 bases and J by 4 bases, with 8 bases of the junction left unmatched. The length of the CDR3 is 14 residues. The DNA of the CDR3 is TGTGCCAGCAGGGATCAGGGGGCGCGGTACGAGCAGTACTTC. It encodes CASRDQGARYEQYF.

The V and J genes are TRBV7-2 and TRBJ2-3; TRBD1 aligns across 9 bases. V gave up 1 base and J gave up 5 bases; unmatched junction bases: 7. The CDR3 has 16 residues. The germline gives CDR1 SGHTA, CDR2 FQGNSA. CDR3 sequence reads: CASSLDSGTGKDTQYF. The DNA for the CDR3 is TGTGCCAGCAGCTTAGACTCCGGGACAGGGAAAGATACGCAGTATTTT. The full variable domain, its missing parts supplied by reference TRBV7-2 and TRBJ2-3, is GAGVSQSPSNKVTEKGKDVELRCDPISGHTALYWYRQSLGQGLEFLIYFQGNSAPDKSGLPSDRFSAERTGGSVSTLTIQRTQQEDSAVYLCASSLDSGTGKDTQYFGPGTRLTVL.

The V gene is TRBV29-1, the J gene TRBJ1-2, with D tentatively TRBD1 (5 bases). V gave up 5 bases and J gave up 8 bases, with 9 bases separating them. The CDR3 has 10 residues. Looked up from germline, CDR1 is SQVTM and CDR2 is ANQGSEA. The DNA for the CDR3 is TGCAGCGTTCGGGGGGACGGCTACACCTTC. This translates into CSVRGDGYTF.

The gene calls are TRBV30 and TRBJ1-2; the match to TRBD1 covers 7 bases. V lost 4 bases, J lost 7 bases, and 12 bases stayed unmatched. The CDR3 runs to 14 residues. Germline CDR1 GTSNPN, CDR2 SVGIG (reference sequence). The CDR3 bases are TGTGCCTGGACCCTCCTGGGAAGGGGGCTTGGCTACACCTTC. It codes for CAWTLLGRGLGYTF.

V and J are TRBV5-4 and TRBJ2-7; the D gene is possibly TRBD1 (7 bases). Germline values: CDR1 SGHNT, CDR2 YYREEE (reference sequence). This CDR3 region has 15 residues. Trimming removed 0 bases at V and 3 bases at J, with 13 bases between. Written as DNA, the CDR3 is TGTGCCAGCAGCTTGGGTGCCAGGGGGGTCTACGAGCAGTACTTC. It codes for CASSLGARGVYEQYF. Full variable domain (missing parts from reference TRBV5-4 and TRBJ2-7): ETGVTQSPTHLIKTRGQQVTLRCSSQSGHNTVSWYQQALGQGPQFIFQYYREEENGRGNFPPRFSGLQFPNYSSELNVNALELDDSALYLCASSLGARGVYEQYFGPGTRLTVT.

J is TRBJ1-2 and V is TRBV5-6; D is undetermined. The V gene lost 1 base and the J gene lost 0 bases, with 7 bases spanning the gap. The CDR3 extends over 14 amino acids. Germline V gene sequence: CDR1 SGHDT, CDR2 YYEEEE. In nucleotides, the CDR3 is TGTGCCAGCAGCTTGACAGTTACTAACTATGGCTACACCTTC. Translating it yields CASSLTVTNYGYTF.

The chain uses TRBV6-5 and TRBJ2-5, with D tentatively TRBD1 (6 bases). The length of the CDR3 is 14 residues. Germline V gives CDR1 MNHEY, CDR2 SVGAGI. Trimming shortened V by 2 bases and J by 4 bases, and 11 bases separated the two germline ends. The CDR3 loop is CASSYTRTVETQYF. The CDR3 DNA reads TGTGCCAGCAGTTACACCCGGACAGTAGAGACCCAGTACTTC.

The V call is TRBV7-6, the J call TRBJ1-5; no clear D gene. CDR3 size: 13 residues. Germline CDR1 reads SGHVS; CDR2 reads FNYEAQ. With 1 base removed from V and 4 bases from J, the gap between germline ends came to 5 bases. The CDR3 protein is CASSLERNQPQHF. The CDR3 coding sequence is TGTGCCAGCAGCTTAGAGCGTAATCAGCCCCAGCATTTT.

The chain links TRBV27 to TRBJ1-1; TRBD1 matches at 8 bases. Germline V gene lookup returns CDR1 MNHEY and CDR2 SMNVEV (reference sequence). With 6 bases clipped from V and 1 base from J, the junction kept 4 bases outside the gene matches. CDR3 size: 14 residues. The CDR3 region has the DNA TGTGCCAGCAGATTTACAGGGGGGAACACTGAAGCTTTCTTT. Encoded protein: CASRFTGGNTEAFF.